The rows below give T cell receptor beta chains drawn from one sample of a study of blood T cell repertoires in COVID-19. The assay was immunoSEQ multiplex PCR, and TCRdb's table has in-frame clones only and misses some. The sample has about 130,000 clones; 84% are singletons. Sequenced material: peripheral blood. The receptors here all came from a human donor in a cohort sampled during active COVID-19. CDR3s include the opening cysteine and the closing phenylalanine or tryptophan. The D gene is left open where the match is weak. Only part of the rows carry a size: once, few, many, or a class if the clone is expanded.

length	V	D	size	J	DNA	CDR3
11	TRBV6-1	NA	few	TRBJ1-5	NA	CASSDVGTGTF
14	TRBV4-2	NA	NA	TRBJ2-5	TGTGCCAGCAGCCAAGAAAGGGGGGGAGAGACCCAGTACTTC	CASSQERGGETQYF
16	TRBV5-5	NA	NA	TRBJ1-3	TGTGCCAGCAGCTTGGACCCGGTCGGGTCTGGAAACACCATATATTTT	CASSLDPVGSGNTIYF
14	TRBV7-2	NA	NA	TRBJ2-5	TGTGCCAGCAGTCCTCTAGCCCTCCAAGAGACCCAGTACTTC	CASSPLALQETQYF
16	TRBV11-2	TRBD2	few	TRBJ2-2	TGTGCCAGCAGCTCTAGGACTAGCGGGGGGGCCGGGGAGCTGTTTTTT	CASSSRTSGGAGELFF
14	TRBV19	TRBD1	NA	TRBJ2-2	TGTGCCAGTAGAATACAGGGGGGCGGCGGGGAGCTGTTTTTT	CASRIQGGGGELFF
20	TRBV3-1/TRBV3-2	TRBD1	NA	TRBJ1-4	TGTGCCAGCAGCTTGCGGACAGGCGGGGGGTCAAAGGCTTCTAATGAAAAACTGTTTTTT	CASSLRTGGGSKASNEKLFF
14	TRBV5-4	NA	NA	TRBJ1-5	TGTGCCAGCAGCTTAGGGAGGGTTGGTCAGCCCCAGCATTTT	CASSLGRVGQPQHF
16	TRBV3-1/TRBV3-2	TRBD2	NA	TRBJ2-1	TGTGCCAGCAGCCAAGATTTAGCGGGGGGGAACAATGAGCAGTTCTTC	CASSQDLAGGNNEQFF
14	TRBV6-5	TRBD1	once	TRBJ1-5	TGTGCCAGCAGTTCGGGACAGGGAAATCAGCCCCAGCATTTT	CASSSGQGNQPQHF
14	TRBV6-1	NA	NA	TRBJ1-4	TGTGCCAGCAGTGAAGCGCGGGTCGGTGAAAAACTGTTTTTT	CASSEARVGEKLFF
14	TRBV30	TRBD1	NA	TRBJ1-1	TGTGCCTGGAGTCAGGGACAGCCGAACACTGAAGCTTTCTTT	CAWSQGQPNTEAFF
13	TRBV19	NA	NA	TRBJ1-1	TGTGCCAGTAGCTGGGGCTTGAACACTGAAGCTTTCTTT	CASSWGLNTEAFF
15	TRBV30	NA	NA	TRBJ1-2	TGTGCCTGGAGCCTGACCATTTCAGGGAACTATGGCTACACCTTC	CAWSLTISGNYGYTF
14	TRBV2	NA	NA	TRBJ1-2	TGTGCCGGGGGACTGGGGCCATCTGGCTATGGCTACACCTTC	CAGGLGPSGYGYTF
16	TRBV4-1	TRBD1	NA	TRBJ1-4	TGCGCCAGCAGCCAAGATGGTCAGGGGGCTAATGAAAAACTGTTTTTT	CASSQDGQGANEKLFF
14	TRBV19	NA	NA	TRBJ2-7	TGTGCCAGTAGTATTTCTGCGGGTTCCTACGAGCAGTACTTC	CASSISAGSYEQYF
13	TRBV23-1	NA	NA	TRBJ1-1	TGCGCCAGCAGTCCGACAGCGAACACTGAAGCTTTCTTT	CASSPTANTEAFF